Shown below are 30 T cell receptor beta chains from a single sample sequenced in a study of regulatory T cells in long-lasting Graves disease. Sample time point: persistent/refractory GD, antithyroid drugs over 5 years with positive TRAb. Extracted RNA from PBMCs served as the source of the TCR library. According to the study, TCR beta libraries were built with iRepertoire HTBI primers and CDR3-region Arm-PCR. MiXCR, run by TCRdb on the multiplex PCR reads, gives a single entry per CDR3 protein. Here the sample spans about 400,000 distinct CDR3 sequences, about a fifth being singletons. The sample here was peripheral blood mononuclear cells (PBMCs), taken when the disease was refractory, from a patient treated with antithyroid drugs. These receptors all stem from a female donor with Graves disease.

This clonotype was seen ten or more times. Germline and junction disagree at one end, which may indicate a read error. The genes are TRBV12-3 or TRBV12-4 and TRBJ2-7, with TRBD1 as a possible D gene (7 bases). The CDR3 spans 14 residues. CDR3 in amino acids: CASSPGGTAYEQYF. The CDR3 region has the DNA TGCGCCAGCAGCCCAGGAGGGACAGCCTACGAGCAGTACTTC.

CDR3 nucleotides: TGTGCCAGCAGCCAAGGGCTAGCGGGAGGCCCGGATTACAATGAGCAGTTCTTC. Encoded protein: CASSQGLAGGPDYNEQFF. The rearrangement uses TRBV14 and TRBJ2-1, with TRBD2 identical over 11 bases. J lost 4 bases, V lost 1 base, and 9 bases had no gene match. This CDR3 contains 18 residues. Germline lookup yields CDR1 SGHDN and CDR2 FVKESK.

V and J are TRBV11-2 and TRBJ2-2, with D perhaps matching TRBD1 or TRBD2 (6 bases each). This CDR3 has 17 amino acids. V dropped 1 base and J dropped 0 bases, with 12 bases sitting between them. CDR1 and CDR2 (germline): SGHAT, FQNNGV. The CDR3 region has the DNA TGTGCCAGCAGCTTAGCATGGGGGGCTGCGAACACCGGGGAGCTGTTTTTT. Translation: CASSLAWGAANTGELFF.

As regards this clonotype: A much larger clone is a single base away; this may be a read error. This chain links TRBV24-1 with TRBJ2-5; 13 bases agree with TRBD2. Germline lookup yields CDR1 KGHDR and CDR2 SFDVKD. Germline trimming cut 5 bases from V and 7 bases from J; bases unmatched to any gene: 9. The CDR3 sequence is 16 residues long. The CDR3 DNA reads TGTGCCACCAGTGGCGTACTAGCGGGAGGGCGTGGGACCCAGTACTTC. Translating it yields CATSGVLAGGRGTQYF.

This clonotype appeared once. J is TRBJ2-1 and V is TRBV7-8, with D perhaps matching TRBD2 (5 bases). V was clipped by 3 bases and J by 10 bases, with 10 bases between them. This CDR3 contains 12 residues. CDR1 SGHVS and CDR2 FQNEAQ come from the germline V gene. CDR3 sequence reads: CASSFNGGEQFF. The CDR3 DNA is TGTGCCAGCAGCTTTAATGGCGGGGAGCAGTTCTTC.

This clonotype was seen a few times. The V gene is TRBV7-9, the J gene TRBJ2-1; 8 nucleotides agree with TRBD2. This CDR3 contains 16 residues. The J segment lost 6 bases and the V segment lost 1 base, leaving 8 bases of the junction unmatched. Germline V CDR1 and CDR2: SEHNR, FQNEAQ (reference sequence). This CDR3 reads CASSLGGRSRSNEQFF. In DNA, the CDR3 is TGTGCCAGCAGCTTAGGCGGGAGGTCCCGCAGCAATGAGCAGTTCTTC. Using reference TRBV7-9 and TRBJ2-1 for the parts outside the CDR3, the full variable domain is DTGVSQNPRHKITKRGQNVTFRCDPISEHNRLYWYRQTLGQGPEFLTYFQNEAQLEKSRLLSDRFSAERPKGSFSTLEIQRTEQGDSAMYLCASSLGGRSRSNEQFFGPGTRLTVL.

The genes are TRBV28 and TRBJ2-2; D remains ambiguous. The CDR3 sequence is 14 residues long. The V and J ends lost 5 bases and 4 bases respectively, with 11 bases between them. CDR1 and CDR2 (germline): MDHEN, SYDVKM. CDR3 amino acids: CASSTGPPTGELFF. Written as DNA, the CDR3 is TGTGCCAGCAGTACCGGCCCGCCCACCGGGGAGCTGTTTTTT.

This clonotype appeared many times. The gene calls are TRBV2 and TRBJ2-7, with no clear D. CDR3 length: 15 amino acids. V was shortened by 2 bases and J by 1 base, with 12 bases between the two germline ends. CDR1 and CDR2 (germline): SNHLY, FYNNEI. The CDR3 coding sequence is TGTGCCAGCAGTGAACGCGGCGGACCGTCCTACGAGCAGTACTTC. Protein sequence: CASSERGGPSYEQYF.

This chain connects TRBV7-2 to TRBJ2-7; 10 bases map to TRBD1. Trimming at V came to 1 base and at J to 4 bases, leaving 4 bases not matched to a gene. The CDR3 is 15 amino acids. Germline V gene lookup returns CDR1 SGHTA and CDR2 FQGNSA. The CDR3 reads CASSLGQDRGYEQYF. The CDR3 DNA reads as TGTGCCAGCAGCTTAGGACAGGACAGGGGGTACGAGCAGTACTTC.

This clonotype showed up just a few times. The chain combines TRBV7-2 with TRBJ2-7; tentative D call: TRBD1 (6 bases). V shed 0 bases and J shed 4 bases, with 10 bases lying between them. The CDR3 spans 14 residues. CDR1 is SGHTA, CDR2 FQGNSA, per germline. The CDR3 loop reads CASSLAGARYEQYF. CDR3 coding DNA: TGTGCCAGCAGCTTAGCGGGGGCGCGTTACGAGCAGTACTTC.

The sample holds a few counts of this clonotype. The rearrangement links TRBV19 to TRBJ2-7, with D tentatively TRBD1 (5 bases). Trimming stripped 3 bases from V and 3 bases from J, with 12 bases between. From germline, CDR1 is LNHDA and CDR2 SQIVND (reference sequence). The CDR3 covers 14 residues. This CDR3 reads CASSISAGIYEQYF. Written as DNA, the CDR3 is TGTGCCAGTAGTATTTCGGCAGGGATCTACGAGCAGTACTTC. Using reference TRBV19 and TRBJ2-7 for the parts outside the CDR3, the full variable domain is DGGITQSPKYLFRKEGQNVTLSCEQNLNHDAMYWYRQDPGQGLRLIYYSQIVNDFQKGDIAEGYSVSREKKESFPLTVTSAQKNPTAFYLCASSISAGIYEQYFGPGTRLTVT.

There are many counts of this clonotype. Since the CDR3 does not end with the conserved phenylalanine or tryptophan, this likely comes from a read error. The chain has TRBV3-1 and TRBJ1-2, with D uncertain. V shed 2 bases and J shed 4 bases, with 14 bases lying between them. There are 15 residues in the CDR3. Germline V gives CDR1 LGHDT, CDR2 YNNKEL (reference sequence). CDR3 region: CASSQRGRAPYGYTL. The CDR3 coding sequence is TGTGCCAGCAGCCAACGAGGACGGGCCCCCTATGGCTACACCCTC.

For this clonotype: A read error may account for a junction end that differs from germline. The chain uses TRBV6-1 and TRBJ2-2, with D hard to call. The CDR3 runs to 14 residues. The V gene's germline CDR1 is MNHNS and CDR2 SASEGT. CDR3 nucleotide sequence: TGTGCCGGCAGTGAAGTTGGTGGCGCCGGGGAGCTGTTTTTT. This sequence encodes CAGSEVGGAGELFF.

The chain couples TRBV14 to TRBJ2-7, with D possibly matching TRBD2 (5 bases). Germline CDR1 and CDR2: SGHDN and FVKESK. V was pared by 4 bases and J by 3 bases, with 13 bases between. This CDR3 contains 14 residues. CDR3 loop: CASSPTITFYEQYF. The CDR3 nucleotides read TGTGCCAGCAGCCCGACTATTACGTTCTACGAGCAGTACTTC.

There are many counts of this clonotype. This sequence joins TRBV19 and TRBJ1-5; D unclear. V was shortened by 6 bases and J by 0 bases, with 12 bases between the two germline ends. This CDR3 is built from 15 residues. Germline assignment: CDR1 LNHDA and CDR2 SQIVND (reference sequence). The CDR3 region has the DNA TGTGCCAGTAGAACCGAGCTTTATAGCAATCAGCCCCAGCATTTT. This codes for CASRTELYSNQPQHF.

This clonotype came up many times. The chain employs TRBV10-1 and TRBJ2-7; 9 bases map to TRBD2. Germline V gene sequence: CDR1 WNHNN, CDR2 SYGVQD (reference sequence). The CDR3 has 13 amino acids. V lost 3 bases to trimming and J lost 5 bases; unmatched junction nucleotides: 2. The CDR3 DNA is TGCGCCAGCAGTGAAGCTAGCGGGAACGAGCAGTACTTC. Amino acid sequence: CASSEASGNEQYF.

J is TRBJ2-1 and V is TRBV5-1; D is ambiguous. Germline V gene lookup returns CDR1 SGHRS and CDR2 YFSETQ. The CDR3 contains 12 residues. V was clipped by 5 bases and J by 6 bases, with 9 bases between them. The CDR3: CASRGWGNEQFF. In nucleotides, the CDR3 is TGCGCCAGCAGGGGATGGGGCAATGAGCAGTTCTTC.

This clonotype was counted only a few times. V and J are TRBV20-1 and TRBJ2-7; TRBD2 agrees at 10 bases. This CDR3 has 13 residues. Germline V gene lookup returns CDR1 DFQATT and CDR2 SNEGSKA (reference sequence). V lost 6 bases and J lost 8; bases outside the gene matches: 10. Here the CDR3 reads CSAIYLAGAKQYF. The CDR3 DNA is TGCAGTGCGATTTACCTAGCGGGAGCCAAGCAGTACTTC.

This clonotype came up a few times. The CDR3 loop reads CSAIKQAINTEAFF. CDR3 bases: TGCAGTGCTATCAAACAGGCTATAAACACTGAAGCTTTCTTT. V and J are TRBV20-1 and TRBJ1-1, with D perhaps TRBD1 (5 bases). Per the germline V gene, CDR1 is DFQATT and CDR2 is SNEGSKA (reference sequence). CDR3 length: 14 residues. The V and J ends lost 4 bases and 2 bases respectively, with 14 bases between them.

In this sample, this clonotype turned up many times. The chain has TRBV28 and TRBJ2-5; tentatively, D is TRBD2 (5 bases). CDR3 length: 18 residues. The ends were cut back, 2 bases at V and 2 bases at J, with 21 bases in the middle. The germline V gene encodes CDR1 MDHEN and CDR2 SYDVKM. As DNA, the CDR3 is TGTGCCAGCAGTTTAAGTTCACGGGAAGACGACTGGCAAGAGACCCAGTACTTC. Its protein is CASSLSSREDDWQETQYF.

In its sample, this clonotype was seen many times. This chain uses TRBV2 with TRBJ1-4; possible D gene TRBD1, 5 bases. Looked up from germline, CDR1 is SNHLY and CDR2 is FYNNEI. Trimming cost V 1 base and J 5 bases, with 5 bases left between them. CDR3 length: 13 residues. As DNA, the CDR3 is TGTGCCAGCAGTGAAGACAGGAATGAAAAACTGTTTTTT. Translated, it gives CASSEDRNEKLFF.

The V and J genes are TRBV30 and TRBJ2-2; 9 bases fit TRBD1. The ends lost 5 bases at V and 4 bases at J; junction bases unmatched: 5. Germline V lookup: CDR1 GTSNPN, CDR2 SVGIG (reference sequence). This CDR3 is built from 14 residues. CDR3 sequence: CAWGGQGFTGELFF. DNA of the CDR3: TGTGCCTGGGGAGGACAGGGGTTCACCGGGGAGCTGTTTTTT. Using reference TRBV30 and TRBJ2-2 for the parts outside the CDR3, the full variable domain is SQTIHQWPATLVQPVGSPLSLECTVEGTSNPNLYWYRQAAGRGLQLLFYSVGIGQISSEVPQNLSASRPQDRQFILSSKKLLLSDSGFYLCAWGGQGFTGELFFGEGSRLTVL.

Notes on this clonotype: Being one base from a much bigger clone, this may be a read error. This sequence joins TRBV27 and TRBJ2-7; D is perhaps TRBD1 (6 bases). Looked up from germline, CDR1 is MNHEY and CDR2 is SMNVEV (reference sequence). The CDR3 spans 14 residues. The CDR3: CANSPGHLAYEQYF. The CDR3 nucleotides read TGTGCCAACAGTCCGGGACACCTTGCCTACGAGCAGTACTTC.

This clonotype was recorded at least ten times. The chain uses TRBV6-2 or TRBV6-3 and TRBJ1-6; D might be TRBD1 (5 bases). Trimming shortened V by 4 bases and J by 10 bases, and 14 bases separated the two germline ends. Germline V gene lookup returns CDR1 MNHEY and CDR2 SVGEGT. This CDR3 region has 14 residues. For the CDR3, the DNA is TGTGCCAGCAGTTCGGGGCAGGTGGAATCACCCCTCCACTTT. Protein product: CASSSGQVESPLHF.

The chain uses TRBV11-2 and TRBJ2-3, with 11 nucleotides matching TRBD2. Germline trimming cut 5 bases from V and 5 bases from J; bases unmatched to any gene: 6. The CDR3 is 15 residues long. The germline gives CDR1 SGHAT, CDR2 FQNNGV. CDR3 nucleotides: TGTGCCAGCAGCCGCGACCTAGCGGGAGGAGATACGCAGTATTTT. It codes for CASSRDLAGGDTQYF.

This rearrangement joins TRBV27 to TRBJ2-7; D is possibly TRBD1 (6 bases). The CDR3 is 14 amino acids. The V gene's germline CDR1 is MNHEY and CDR2 SMNVEV (reference sequence). V lost 11 bases and J 5 bases, leaving 22 bases between the germline ends. CDR3 nucleotide sequence: TGTGCCTCGAGGGGGACGCAGGGGTGGAACGAGCAGTACTTC. Its protein is CASRGTQGWNEQYF.

This clonotype came up many times. The chain has TRBV28 and TRBJ2-7, with a tentative D call TRBD1 (6 bases). The V end was cut by 6 bases, the J end by 1 base, with 10 bases between. CDR1 and CDR2 from the germline V gene are MDHEN and SYDVKM. This CDR3 spans 13 amino acids. The CDR3 sequence: CASRPQGSYEQYF. The CDR3 DNA follows: TGTGCCAGCAGACCACAGGGTTCCTACGAGCAGTACTTC.

Ten or more counts support this clonotype. The rearrangement links TRBV28 to TRBJ2-5; TRBD1 agrees at 7 bases. Germline trimming cut 5 bases from V and 3 bases from J; bases unmatched to any gene: 12. Germline V gives CDR1 MDHEN, CDR2 SYDVKM. The CDR3 covers 16 residues. CDR3 nucleotide sequence: TGTGCCAGCAGTGTCCCCCGCGACAGGGAAGAAGAGACCCAGTACTTC. Translated: CASSVPRDREEETQYF.

Note on this clonotype: A single base separates this from a much larger clone, so it may be a read error. Lacking the conserved final phenylalanine or tryptophan, this CDR3 likely reflects a read error. The chain combines TRBV12-3 or TRBV12-4 with TRBJ2-4; D is unresolved. Trimming cost V 1 base and J 8 bases, with 3 bases left between them. The CDR3 runs to 11 residues. DNA of the CDR3: TGTGCCAGCAGTTTAGAGGACATTCAGTACTTG. The encoded protein is CASSLEDIQYL.

This clonotype was picked up a small number of times. The V gene is TRBV7-8, the J gene TRBJ2-1; TRBD2 agrees at 10 bases. V dropped 4 bases and J dropped 12; count of bases not matched to a gene: 9. This CDR3 has 14 amino acids. CDR1 SGHVS and CDR2 FQNEAQ come from the germline V gene. CDR3 sequence reads: CASSSSGSYLSQFF. The CDR3 DNA follows: TGTGCCAGCAGCTCTAGCGGGAGCTACCTCTCGCAGTTCTTC.